The 21 T cell receptor beta chains below all came from one sample that was sequenced in a study of OX40 agonist ivuxolimab in advanced cancers. The repertoire was sequenced with immunoSEQ multiplex PCR; TCRdb's copy has only in-frame clones and lacks some. The sample lists 65,000 to 70,000 clones, approximately 78% occurring once. The input for sequencing was CD4+ or CD8+ T cells sorted from blood, taken in a trial of the OX40 agonist ivuxolimab. These receptors originate from an adult with an advanced solid tumor such as melanoma, head and neck, liver or kidney cancer.

This clone occurred once. One junction end disagrees with the germline gene, perhaps due to a read error. The chain is built from TRBV7-8 and TRBJ2-3, with 10 bases that match TRBD2. There are 13 residues in the CDR3. The germline gives CDR1 SGHVS, CDR2 FQNEAQ. CDR3 residues: CASSLAGAGTQYF. The DNA of the CDR3 is TGTGCCAGCAGCCTAGCGGGAGCGGGTACGCAGTATTTT.

This chain joins TRBV2 and TRBJ2-5; weak D call: TRBD1 (5 bases). Trimming removed 5 bases from V and 4 bases from J, with 14 bases in between. This CDR3 is 14 amino acids long. CDR1 and CDR2 (germline): SNHLY, FYNNEI. The CDR3 DNA follows: TGTGCCAGCAGTCCGGACCTAGGGGCAGAGACCCAGTACTTC. It is translated as CASSPDLGAETQYF.

This clone was observed once. The J gene is TRBJ2-5, the V gene TRBV11-2; D might be TRBD1 or TRBD2, each matching 6 bases. Looked up from germline, CDR1 is SGHAT and CDR2 is FQNNGV. V was shortened by 4 bases and J by 1 base, with 13 bases between the two germline ends. The CDR3 spans 15 residues. The CDR3 loop is CASSSVGGPQETQYF. The CDR3, as DNA: TGTGCCAGCAGCTCCGTTGGGGGGCCCCAAGAGACCCAGTACTTC.

This clone was recorded a few times. The chain has TRBV5-5 and TRBJ2-3, with D uncertain. This CDR3 has 14 residues. The V end was cut by 0 bases, the J end by 3 bases, with 8 bases between. Per germline, CDR1 SGHKS and CDR2 YYEKEE (reference sequence). CDR3 region: CASSLGPGTDTQYF. CDR3 nucleotides: TGTGCCAGCAGCTTGGGCCCTGGGACAGATACGCAGTATTTT.

J is TRBJ2-1 and V is TRBV4-2; 12 bases line up with TRBD2. The CDR3 is 16 residues long. CDR1 and CDR2 (germline): LGHNA, YNFKEQ. V trimming: 2 bases; J trimming: 4 bases; junction bases outside the gene matches: 3. CDR3 in amino acids: CASSQPSGGVYNEQFF. The DNA for the CDR3 is TGTGCCAGCAGCCAACCTAGCGGGGGGGTTTACAATGAGCAGTTCTTC.

This clone appeared once. The V gene is TRBV7-8, the J gene TRBJ2-1; no clear D. The CDR3 spans 14 residues. Germline CDR1 SGHVS, CDR2 FQNEAQ. Trimming pared 3 bases from V and 4 bases from J, leaving 10 bases between. As DNA, the CDR3 is TGTGCCAGCAGCTTCGGTCAACCTTACAATGAGCAGTTCTTC. Translated, it gives CASSFGQPYNEQFF.

V is TRBV6-5 and J is TRBJ1-6; D unresolved. The germline CDR1 and CDR2 sequences are MNHEY and SVGAGI. The CDR3 length is 12 residues. Trimming shortened V by 7 bases and J by 10 bases, and 11 bases separated the two germline ends. CDR3 in amino acids: CASKRAQSPLHF. The CDR3 DNA is TGTGCCAGCAAAAGGGCTCAGTCACCCCTCCACTTT.

This chain connects TRBV29-1 to TRBJ1-5; D unclear. The V and J ends lost 5 bases and 4 bases respectively, with 9 bases between them. The CDR3 is made up of 12 amino acids. The V gene's germline CDR1 is SQVTM and CDR2 ANQGSEA. The CDR3 nucleotides read TGCAGCGTTAGCGGCTTAAATCAGCCCCAGCATTTT. Translating it yields CSVSGLNQPQHF.

The CDR3 protein is CASSLSAAKNIQYF. The CDR3 DNA is TGCGCCAGCAGCTTATCGGCAGCCAAAAACATTCAGTACTTC. The chain carries TRBV5-1 and TRBJ2-4; D is unresolved. Germline CDR1 reads SGHRS; CDR2 reads YFSETQ. The ends were cut back, 2 bases at V and 0 bases at J, with 6 bases in the middle. The CDR3 is 14 amino acids.

The V gene is TRBV5-4, the J gene TRBJ1-2, with D tentatively TRBD1 (6 bases). Germline V gene sequence: CDR1 SGHNT, CDR2 YYREEE (reference sequence). The CDR3 consists of 17 residues. V gave up 4 bases and J gave up 0 bases, with 19 bases separating them. Here the CDR3 reads CASSARVGGRPNYGYTF. The CDR3 DNA reads as TGTGCCAGCAGCGCCCGGGTTGGGGGCCGCCCTAACTATGGCTACACCTTC.

The V call is TRBV18, the J call TRBJ1-1; D gene ambiguous. Germline values: CDR1 KGHSH, CDR2 LQKENI. The CDR3 consists of 13 residues. V lost 9 bases and J lost 0, with 11 bases in between. The CDR3 sequence is CASPVSLNTEAFF. As DNA, the CDR3 is TGTGCCAGTCCTGTATCTTTGAACACTGAAGCTTTCTTT.

The chain carries TRBV7-6 and TRBJ1-3, with D unresolved. CDR1 and CDR2 from the germline V gene are SGHVS and FNYEAQ. The V end lost 1 base, the J end lost 4 bases, and 11 bases lay between the germline ends. The CDR3 covers 15 residues. The CDR3 loop reads CASSLGPPQGNTIYF. The CDR3 DNA reads TGTGCCAGCAGCTTAGGCCCTCCTCAGGGAAACACCATATATTTT.

The chain links TRBV6-5 to TRBJ1-1; no clear D gene. Trimming took 2 bases from V and 5 from J, leaving 15 bases between them. CDR1 and CDR2 from the germline V gene are MNHEY and SVGAGI. CDR3 size: 15 residues. The CDR3 loop reads CASSYRRSGGTEAFF. The CDR3 bases are TGTGCCAGCAGTTACCGACGTTCCGGAGGAACTGAAGCTTTCTTT.

The rearrangement links TRBV7-2 to TRBJ2-2; no definite D call. Germline assignment: CDR1 SGHTA and CDR2 FQGNSA. V was cut by 6 bases and J by 9 bases, with 8 bases left in between. The CDR3 extends over 11 amino acids. The CDR3 sequence: CASSNSRELFF. CDR3 in DNA: TGTGCCAGCAGTAATTCGAGGGAGCTGTTTTTT.

This clone was picked up one time. The genes are TRBV7-8 and TRBJ1-1; possible D gene TRBD1, 6 bases. The CDR3 totals 15 residues. Germline CDR1 and CDR2: SGHVS and FQNEAQ. Trimming left V 4 bases short and J 1 base short, with 13 bases between. The CDR3 loop is CASSYTGSRNTEAFF. DNA of the CDR3: TGTGCCAGCAGCTATACAGGGTCGAGGAACACTGAAGCTTTCTTT. Variable domain in full (rest from reference TRBV7-8 and TRBJ1-1): GAGVSQSPRYKVAKRGQDVALRCDPISGHVSLFWYQQALGQGPEFLTYFQNEAQLDKSGLPSDRFFAERPEGSVSTLKIQRTQQEDSAVYLCASSYTGSRNTEAFFGQGTRLTVV.

V is TRBV30 and J is TRBJ1-2; D not resolved. V lost 3 bases to trimming and J lost 7 bases, with 15 bases between them. Germline V gives CDR1 GTSNPN, CDR2 SVGIG (reference sequence). CDR3 length: 13 residues. CDR3 protein: CAWREPGKVGYTF. CDR3 DNA sequence: TGTGCCTGGAGGGAGCCGGGGAAGGTTGGCTACACCTTC.

The chain is built from TRBV2 and TRBJ2-7; D is unclear. The CDR3 covers 13 residues. V lost 7 bases to trimming and J lost 0 bases, with 10 bases between them. Per the germline V gene, CDR1 is SNHLY and CDR2 is FYNNEI. CDR3 in amino acids: CASNLDTSYEQYV. DNA for the CDR3: TGTGCCAGCAACCTCGACACCTCCTACGAGCAGTACGTC.

The chain combines TRBV6-4 with TRBJ2-2, with unresolved D. Trimming stripped 4 bases from V and 0 bases from J, with 12 bases between. Germline values: CDR1 MRHNA, CDR2 SNTAGT. The CDR3 sequence is 16 residues long. CDR3 amino acids: CASSAKFRPNTGELFF. The CDR3 nucleotides are TGTGCCAGCAGTGCTAAATTTAGACCGAACACCGGGGAGCTGTTTTTT.

In this sample, this clone turned up once. The chain joins TRBV7-3 to TRBJ2-2; 13 bases line up with TRBD2. The CDR3 consists of 17 residues. V shed 1 base and J 5 bases; nucleotides not matched to a gene: 4. Germline lookup yields CDR1 SGHTA and CDR2 FQGTGA. The CDR3 DNA reads as TGTGCCAGCAGCTTAAAGGCGGGACTAGCGGGGACCGGGGAGCTGTTTTTT. This sequence encodes CASSLKAGLAGTGELFF. Combining the CDR3 with reference TRBV7-3 and TRBJ2-2 gives the whole variable domain GAGVSQTPSNKVTEKGKYVELRCDPISGHTALYWYRQSLGQGPEFLIYFQGTGAADDSGLPNDRFFAVRPEGSVSTLKIQRTERGDSAVYLCASSLKAGLAGTGELFFGEGSRLTVL.

V is TRBV25-1 and J is TRBJ2-7, with D unclear. Germline V lookup: CDR1 MGHDK, CDR2 SYGVNS. The ends were cut back, 8 bases at V and 7 bases at J, with 15 bases in the middle. The CDR3 is 12 residues long. The CDR3 bases are TGTGCCAGCGCCGCGGCAGGAAGGGAGCAGTACTTC. The encoded protein is CASAAAGREQYF.

V usage is TRBV7-9 and J usage is TRBJ1-1, with D uncertain. V dropped 3 bases and J dropped 8 bases, with 16 bases sitting between them. The germline CDR1 and CDR2 sequences are SEHNR and FQNEAQ (reference sequence). This CDR3 comprises 14 residues. CDR3 nucleotides: TGTGCCAGCAGCTTTATGACCGGAGAAAAAGAAGCTTTCTTT. Residues: CASSFMTGEKEAFF.